Presented here are 2 T cell receptor beta chains from one specimen sequenced in a study of OX40 agonist ivuxolimab in advanced cancers. Clones were sequenced by immunoSEQ multiplex PCR, and TCRdb holds only the in-frame ones, with some missing. The data contain around 77,000 clones, 90% to 95% of them seen just once; the ten biggest clones take up around 5.1%. Sequenced here: CD4+ or CD8+ T cells sorted from blood, sampled in a trial of the OX40 agonist ivuxolimab. The receptor set was obtained from an adult with an advanced solid tumor such as melanoma, head and neck, liver or kidney cancer.

The chain links TRBV10-3 to TRBJ1-5; D might be TRBD1 (5 bases). The CDR3 runs 15 residues. Germline assignment: CDR1 ENHRY and CDR2 SYGVKD. Trimming took off 6 bases at V and 3 bases at J, with 15 bases between the two ends. CDR3 protein: CAISQGRKINQPQHF. DNA for the CDR3: TGTGCCATCAGCCAGGGACGAAAGATCAATCAGCCCCAGCATTTT.

The J gene is TRBJ2-1, the V gene TRBV6-5; TRBD1 aligns across 7 bases. The CDR3 extends over 15 amino acids. Germline trimming cut 10 bases from V and 6 bases from J; bases unmatched to any gene: 15. The V gene's germline CDR1 is MNHEY and CDR2 SVGAGI. The CDR3 region has the DNA TGTGCCACCTCTATGTCGGGGCAGGGGGTCAATGAGCAGTTCTTC. Translation: CATSMSGQGVNEQFF.